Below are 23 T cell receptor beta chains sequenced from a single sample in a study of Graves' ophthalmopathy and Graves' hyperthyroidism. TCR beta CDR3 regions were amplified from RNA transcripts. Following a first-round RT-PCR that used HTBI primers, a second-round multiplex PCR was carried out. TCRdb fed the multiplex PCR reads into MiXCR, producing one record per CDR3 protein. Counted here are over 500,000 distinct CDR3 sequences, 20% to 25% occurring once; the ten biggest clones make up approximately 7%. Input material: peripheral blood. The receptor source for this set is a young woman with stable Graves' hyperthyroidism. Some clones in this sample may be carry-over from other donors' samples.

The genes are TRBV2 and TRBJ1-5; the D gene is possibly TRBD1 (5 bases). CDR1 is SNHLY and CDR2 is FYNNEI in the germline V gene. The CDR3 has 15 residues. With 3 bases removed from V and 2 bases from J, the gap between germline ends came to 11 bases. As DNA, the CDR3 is TGTGCCAGCAGTGAGAGTGTGGGGCGCAATCAGCCCCAGCATTTT. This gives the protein CASSESVGRNQPQHF.

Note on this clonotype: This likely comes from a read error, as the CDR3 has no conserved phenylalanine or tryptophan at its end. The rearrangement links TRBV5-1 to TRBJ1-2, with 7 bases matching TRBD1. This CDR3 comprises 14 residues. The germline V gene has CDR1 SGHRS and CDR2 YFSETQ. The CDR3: CASSFPTGLDGYTV. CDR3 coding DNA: TGTGCCAGCAGCTTTCCGACAGGGTTGGATGGCTACACCGTC.

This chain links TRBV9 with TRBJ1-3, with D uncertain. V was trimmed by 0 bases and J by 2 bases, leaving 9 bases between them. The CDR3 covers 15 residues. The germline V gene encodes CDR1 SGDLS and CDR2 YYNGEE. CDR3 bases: TGTGCCAGCAGCGTAGTAGGAGGGACTGGAAACACCATATATTTT. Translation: CASSVVGGTGNTIYF.

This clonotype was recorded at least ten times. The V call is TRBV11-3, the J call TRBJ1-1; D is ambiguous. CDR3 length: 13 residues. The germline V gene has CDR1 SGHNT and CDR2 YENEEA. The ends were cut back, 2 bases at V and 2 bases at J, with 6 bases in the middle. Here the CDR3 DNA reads TGTGCCAGCAGCTTATTTAGTAACACTGAAGCTTTCTTT. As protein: CASSLFSNTEAFF. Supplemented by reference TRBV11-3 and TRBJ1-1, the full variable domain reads EAGVVQSPRYKIIEKKQPVAFWCNPISGHNTLYWYLQNLGQGPELLIRYENEEAVDDSQLPKDRFSAERLKGVDSTLKIQPAELGDSAVYLCASSLFSNTEAFFGQGTRLTVV.

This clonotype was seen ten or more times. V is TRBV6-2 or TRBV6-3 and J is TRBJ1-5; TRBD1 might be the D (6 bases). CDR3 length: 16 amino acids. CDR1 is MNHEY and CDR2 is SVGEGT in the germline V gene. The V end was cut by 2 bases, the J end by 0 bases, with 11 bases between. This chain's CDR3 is CASSYPRGLSNQPQHF. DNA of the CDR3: TGTGCCAGCAGTTACCCCAGGGGACTTAGCAATCAGCCCCAGCATTTT.

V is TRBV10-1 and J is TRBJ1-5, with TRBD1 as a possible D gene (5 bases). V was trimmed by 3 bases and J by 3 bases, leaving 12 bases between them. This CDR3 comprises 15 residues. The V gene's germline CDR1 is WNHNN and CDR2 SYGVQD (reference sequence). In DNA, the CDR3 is TGCGCCAGCAGTGACGGGGGGTTTATCAATCAGCCCCAGCATTTT. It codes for CASSDGGFINQPQHF.

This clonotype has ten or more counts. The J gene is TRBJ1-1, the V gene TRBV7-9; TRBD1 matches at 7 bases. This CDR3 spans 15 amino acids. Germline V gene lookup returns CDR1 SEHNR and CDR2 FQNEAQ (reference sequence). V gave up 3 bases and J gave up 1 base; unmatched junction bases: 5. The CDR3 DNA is TGTGCCAGCAGCTTTGGGACAGCGGCGAACACTGAAGCTTTCTTT. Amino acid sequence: CASSFGTAANTEAFF.

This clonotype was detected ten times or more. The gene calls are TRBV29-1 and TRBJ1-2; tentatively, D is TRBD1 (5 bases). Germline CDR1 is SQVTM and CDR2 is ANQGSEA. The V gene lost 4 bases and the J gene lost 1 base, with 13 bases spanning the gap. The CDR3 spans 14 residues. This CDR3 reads CSVGVWDVNYGYTF. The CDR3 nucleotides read TGCAGCGTTGGTGTTTGGGACGTTAACTATGGCTACACCTTC.

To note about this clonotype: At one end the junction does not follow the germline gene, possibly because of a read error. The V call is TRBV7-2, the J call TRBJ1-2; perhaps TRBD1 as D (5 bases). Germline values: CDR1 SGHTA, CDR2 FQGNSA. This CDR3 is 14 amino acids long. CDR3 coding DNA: TGTGCCAGCGGCTTAGCTGCGGGGGATGGGCGCCACACCTTC. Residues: CASGLAAGDGRHTF.

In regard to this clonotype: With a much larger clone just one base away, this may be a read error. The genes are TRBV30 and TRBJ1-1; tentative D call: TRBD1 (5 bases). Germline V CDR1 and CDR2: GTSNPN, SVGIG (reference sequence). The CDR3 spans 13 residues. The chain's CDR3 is CACEGWVNTESFF. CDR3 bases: TGTGCCTGCGAGGGGTGGGTGAACACTGAATCTTTCTTT.

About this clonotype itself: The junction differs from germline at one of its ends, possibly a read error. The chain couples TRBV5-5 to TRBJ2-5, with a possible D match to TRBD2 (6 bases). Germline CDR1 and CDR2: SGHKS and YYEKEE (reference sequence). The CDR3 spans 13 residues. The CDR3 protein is CASSFGGRETLYF. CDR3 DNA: TGTGCCAGCAGCTTCGGGGGAAGGGAGACCCTGTACTTC.

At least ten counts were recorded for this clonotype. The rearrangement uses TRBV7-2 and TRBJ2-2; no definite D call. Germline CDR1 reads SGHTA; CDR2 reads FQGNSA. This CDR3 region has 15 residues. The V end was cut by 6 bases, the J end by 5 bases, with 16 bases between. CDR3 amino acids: CASSLALSGTGELFF. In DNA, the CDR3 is TGTGCCAGCAGTTTGGCACTATCCGGGACCGGGGAGCTGTTTTTT.

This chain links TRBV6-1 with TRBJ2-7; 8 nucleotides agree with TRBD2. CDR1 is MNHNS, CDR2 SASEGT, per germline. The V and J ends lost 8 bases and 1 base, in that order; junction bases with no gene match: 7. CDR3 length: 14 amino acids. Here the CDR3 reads CASRGGVGSYEQYF. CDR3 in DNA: TGTGCCAGCCGGGGGGGGGTCGGATCCTACGAGCAGTACTTC.

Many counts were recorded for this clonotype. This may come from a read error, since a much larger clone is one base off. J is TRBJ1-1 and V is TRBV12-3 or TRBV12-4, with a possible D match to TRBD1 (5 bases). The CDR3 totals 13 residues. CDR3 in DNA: TGTGCCAGCCAGGGATCTCGAGCCACTGAAGCTTGCTTT. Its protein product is CASQGSRATEACF.

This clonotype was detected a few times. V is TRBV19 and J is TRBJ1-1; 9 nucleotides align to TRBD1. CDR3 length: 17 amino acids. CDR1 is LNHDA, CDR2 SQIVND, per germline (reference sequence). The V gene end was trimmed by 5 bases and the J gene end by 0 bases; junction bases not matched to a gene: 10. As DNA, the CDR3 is TGTGCCAGTAGTGCCCCCGGACAGGGGATGATGAACACTGAAGCTTTCTTT. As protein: CASSAPGQGMMNTEAFF. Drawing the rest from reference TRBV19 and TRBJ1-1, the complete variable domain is DGGITQSPKYLFRKEGQNVTLSCEQNLNHDAMYWYRQDPGQGLRLIYYSQIVNDFQKGDIAEGYSVSREKKESFPLTVTSAQKNPTAFYLCASSAPGQGMMNTEAFFGQGTRLTVV.

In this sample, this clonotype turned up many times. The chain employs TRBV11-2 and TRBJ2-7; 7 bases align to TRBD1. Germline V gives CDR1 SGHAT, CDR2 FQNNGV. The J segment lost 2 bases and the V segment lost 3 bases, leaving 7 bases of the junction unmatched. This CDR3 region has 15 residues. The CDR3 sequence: CASSFGIGQAYEQYF. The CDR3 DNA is TGTGCCAGCAGCTTCGGCATTGGACAGGCCTACGAGCAGTACTTC.

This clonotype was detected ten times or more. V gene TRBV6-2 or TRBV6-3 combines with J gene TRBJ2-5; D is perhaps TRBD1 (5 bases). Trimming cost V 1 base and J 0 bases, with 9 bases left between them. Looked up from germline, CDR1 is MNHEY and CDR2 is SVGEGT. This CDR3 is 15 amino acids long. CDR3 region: CASSYFGRDQETQYF. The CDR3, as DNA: TGTGCCAGCAGTTACTTTGGCAGGGACCAAGAGACCCAGTACTTC.

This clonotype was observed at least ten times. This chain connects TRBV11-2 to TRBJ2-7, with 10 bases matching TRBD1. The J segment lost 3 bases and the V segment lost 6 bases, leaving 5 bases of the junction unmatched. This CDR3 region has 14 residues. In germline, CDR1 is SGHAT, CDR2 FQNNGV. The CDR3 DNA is TGTGCCAGCAGTTCCGGACAGGGGGGCTACGAGCAGTACTTC. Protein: CASSSGQGGYEQYF.

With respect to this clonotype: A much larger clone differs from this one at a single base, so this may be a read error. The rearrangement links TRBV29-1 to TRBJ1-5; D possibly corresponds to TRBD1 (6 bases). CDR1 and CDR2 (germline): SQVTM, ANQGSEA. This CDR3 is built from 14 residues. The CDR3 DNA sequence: TGCATCAGTGCCTGGACAGTGTACAATCAGCCCCAGCATTTT. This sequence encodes CISAWTVYNQPQHF.

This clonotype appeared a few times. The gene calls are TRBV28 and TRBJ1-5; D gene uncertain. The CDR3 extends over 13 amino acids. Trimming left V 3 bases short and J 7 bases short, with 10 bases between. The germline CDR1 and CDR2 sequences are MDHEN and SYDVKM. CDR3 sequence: CASSFDGLQPQHF. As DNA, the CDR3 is TGTGCCAGCAGTTTCGACGGCTTGCAGCCCCAGCATTTT. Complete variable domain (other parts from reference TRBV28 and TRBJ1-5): DVKVTQSSRYLVKRTGEKVFLECVQDMDHENMFWYRQDPGLGLRLIYFSYDVKMKEKGDIPEGYSVSREKKERFSLILESASTNQTSMYLCASSFDGLQPQHFGDGTRLSIL.

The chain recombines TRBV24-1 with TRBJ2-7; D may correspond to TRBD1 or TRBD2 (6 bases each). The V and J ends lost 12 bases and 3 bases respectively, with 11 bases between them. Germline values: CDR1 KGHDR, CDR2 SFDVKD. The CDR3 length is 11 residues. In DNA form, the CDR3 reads TGTGCCGCAGGAGGGGGCTACGAGCAGTACTTC. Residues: CAAGGGYEQYF.

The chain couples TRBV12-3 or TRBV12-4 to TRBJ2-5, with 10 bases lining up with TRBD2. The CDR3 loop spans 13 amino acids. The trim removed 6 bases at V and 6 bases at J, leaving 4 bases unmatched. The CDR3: CASRASGGKTQYF. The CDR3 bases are TGTGCCAGCAGGGCTAGCGGGGGAAAGACCCAGTACTTC.

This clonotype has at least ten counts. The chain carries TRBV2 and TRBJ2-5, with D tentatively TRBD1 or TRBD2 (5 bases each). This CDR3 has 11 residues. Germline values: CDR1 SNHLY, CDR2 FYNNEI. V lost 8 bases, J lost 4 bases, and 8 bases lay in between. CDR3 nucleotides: TGTGCCAGCGACAGCGGAGAGACCCAGTACTTC. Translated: CASDSGETQYF.